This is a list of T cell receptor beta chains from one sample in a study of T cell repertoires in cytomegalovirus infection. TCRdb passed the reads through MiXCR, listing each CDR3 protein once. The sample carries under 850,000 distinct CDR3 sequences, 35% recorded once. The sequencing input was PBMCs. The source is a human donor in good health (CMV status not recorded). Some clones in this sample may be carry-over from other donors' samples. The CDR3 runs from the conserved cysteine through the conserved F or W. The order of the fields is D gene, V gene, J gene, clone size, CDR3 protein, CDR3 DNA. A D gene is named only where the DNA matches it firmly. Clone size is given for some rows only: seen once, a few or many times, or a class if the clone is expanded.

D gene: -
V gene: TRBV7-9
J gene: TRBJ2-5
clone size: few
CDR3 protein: CASSPTALQETQYF
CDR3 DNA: TGTGCCAGCAGCCCGACGGCCCTGCAAGAGACCCAGTACTTC

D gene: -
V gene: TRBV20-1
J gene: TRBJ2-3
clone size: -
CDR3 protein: CSAPGLLGTDTQYF
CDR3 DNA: TGCAGTGCCCCGGGACTCCTCGGCACAGATACGCAGTATTTT

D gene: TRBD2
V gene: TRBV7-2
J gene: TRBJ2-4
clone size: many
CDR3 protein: CASSLEALAGGGAKNIQYF
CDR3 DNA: TGTGCCAGCAGCTTAGAGGCACTAGCGGGAGGAGGGGCCAAAAACATTCAGTACTTC

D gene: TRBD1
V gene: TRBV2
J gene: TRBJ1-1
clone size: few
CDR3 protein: CASSEGGQGAEAFF
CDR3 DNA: TGTGCCAGCAGTGAAGGGGGCCAGGGGGCTGAAGCTTTCTTT

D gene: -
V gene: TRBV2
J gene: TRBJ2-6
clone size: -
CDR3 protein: CASMEEPGANVLTF
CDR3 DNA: TGTGCCAGCATGGAAGAGCCTGGGGCCAACGTCCTGACTTTC

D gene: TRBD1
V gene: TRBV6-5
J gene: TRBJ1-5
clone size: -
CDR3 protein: CASSRFTGGNQPQHF
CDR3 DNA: TGTGCCAGCAGCCGCTTCACAGGGGGCAATCAGCCCCAGCATTTT

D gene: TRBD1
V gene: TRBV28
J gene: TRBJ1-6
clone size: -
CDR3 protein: CASSLTGRGDNSPLHF
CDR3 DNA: TGTGCCAGCAGTTTGACAGGGCGCGGCGATAATTCACCCCTCCACTTT

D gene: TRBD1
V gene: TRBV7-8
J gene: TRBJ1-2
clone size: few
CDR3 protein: CASSPDRLSGYTF
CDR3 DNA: TGTGCCAGCAGCCCGGACAGGTTAAGCGGCTACACCTTC

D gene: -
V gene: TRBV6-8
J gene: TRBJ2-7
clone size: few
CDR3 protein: CASSYSGVGYPYEQYF
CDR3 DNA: TGTGCCAGCAGTTACTCAGGGGTAGGGTACCCCTACGAGCAGTACTTC

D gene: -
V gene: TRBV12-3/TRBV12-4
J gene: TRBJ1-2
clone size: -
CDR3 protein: CASSLPSQGPTF
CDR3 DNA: TGTGCCAGCAGTTTGCCCTCACAGGGACCCACCTTC